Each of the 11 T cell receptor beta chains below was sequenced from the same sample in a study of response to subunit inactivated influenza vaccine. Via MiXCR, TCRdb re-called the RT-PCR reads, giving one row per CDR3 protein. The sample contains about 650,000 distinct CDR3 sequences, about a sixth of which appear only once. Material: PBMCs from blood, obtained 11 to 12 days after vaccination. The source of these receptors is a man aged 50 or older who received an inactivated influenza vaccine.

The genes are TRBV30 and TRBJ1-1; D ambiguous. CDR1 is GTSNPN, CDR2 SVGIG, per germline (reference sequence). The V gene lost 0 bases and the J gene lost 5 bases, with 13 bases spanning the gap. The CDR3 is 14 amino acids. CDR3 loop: CAWSVGAGGTEAFF. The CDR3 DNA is TGTGCCTGGAGTGTAGGTGCGGGAGGGACTGAAGCTTTCTTT.

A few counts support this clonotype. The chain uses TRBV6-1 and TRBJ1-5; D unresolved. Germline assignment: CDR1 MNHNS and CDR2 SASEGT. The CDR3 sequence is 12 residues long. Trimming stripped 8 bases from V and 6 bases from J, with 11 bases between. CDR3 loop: CASGPGLQPQHF. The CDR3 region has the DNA TGTGCCAGCGGCCCCGGTCTTCAGCCCCAGCATTTT.

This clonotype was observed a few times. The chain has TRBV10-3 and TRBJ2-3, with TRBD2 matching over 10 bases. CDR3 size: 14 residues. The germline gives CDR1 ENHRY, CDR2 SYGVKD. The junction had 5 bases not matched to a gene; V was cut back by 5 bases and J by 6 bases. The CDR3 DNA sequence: TGTGCCATCAGTAGCGGGAGGGCCGGGGATACGCAGTATTTT. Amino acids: CAISSGRAGDTQYF.

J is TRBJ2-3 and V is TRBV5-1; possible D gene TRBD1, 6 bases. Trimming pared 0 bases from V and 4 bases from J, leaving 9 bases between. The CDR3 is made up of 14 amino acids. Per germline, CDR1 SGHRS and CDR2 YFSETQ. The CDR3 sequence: CASSLASGADTQYF. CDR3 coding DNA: TGCGCCAGCAGCTTGGCCTCAGGGGCAGATACGCAGTATTTT.

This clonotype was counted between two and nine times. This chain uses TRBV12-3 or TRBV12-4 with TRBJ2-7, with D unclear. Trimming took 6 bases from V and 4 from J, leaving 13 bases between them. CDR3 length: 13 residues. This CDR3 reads CASRPSGVYEQYF. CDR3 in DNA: TGTGCCAGCAGACCCTCGGGTGTTTACGAGCAGTACTTC.

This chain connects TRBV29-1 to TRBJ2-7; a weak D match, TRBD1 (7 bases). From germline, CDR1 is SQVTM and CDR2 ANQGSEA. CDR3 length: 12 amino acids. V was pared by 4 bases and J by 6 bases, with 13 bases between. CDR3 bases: TGCAGCGTTGCCAGGGGGGCGGGCGAGCAGTACTTC. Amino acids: CSVARGAGEQYF.

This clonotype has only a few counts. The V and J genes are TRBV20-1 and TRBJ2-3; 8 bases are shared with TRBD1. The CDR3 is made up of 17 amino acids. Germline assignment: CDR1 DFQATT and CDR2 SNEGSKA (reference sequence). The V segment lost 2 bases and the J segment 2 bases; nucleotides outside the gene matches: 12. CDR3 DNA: TGCAGTGCTAGATGGGGCCGACGGACAGGGTCCACAGATACGCAGTATTTT. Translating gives CSARWGRRTGSTDTQYF.

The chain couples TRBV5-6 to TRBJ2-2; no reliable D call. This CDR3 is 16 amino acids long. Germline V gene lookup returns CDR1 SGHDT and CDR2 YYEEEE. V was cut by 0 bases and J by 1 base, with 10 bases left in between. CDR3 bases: TGTGCCAGCAGCTTGGGTCTTATCAGGAACACCGGGGAGCTGTTTTTT. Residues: CASSLGLIRNTGELFF.

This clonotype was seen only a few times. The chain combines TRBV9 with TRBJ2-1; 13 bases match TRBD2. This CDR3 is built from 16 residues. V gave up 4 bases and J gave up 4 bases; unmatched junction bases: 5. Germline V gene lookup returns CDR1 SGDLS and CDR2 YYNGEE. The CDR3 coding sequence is TGTGCCAGCAGCCGACTAGCGGGAGGCAAATACAATGAGCAGTTCTTC. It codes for CASSRLAGGKYNEQFF.

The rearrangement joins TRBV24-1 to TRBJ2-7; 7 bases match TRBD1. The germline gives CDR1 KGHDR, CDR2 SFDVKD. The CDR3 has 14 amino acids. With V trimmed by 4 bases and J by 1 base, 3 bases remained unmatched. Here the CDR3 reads CATSDPGQSYEQYF. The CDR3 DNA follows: TGTGCCACCAGTGACCCGGGACAGTCCTACGAGCAGTACTTC.

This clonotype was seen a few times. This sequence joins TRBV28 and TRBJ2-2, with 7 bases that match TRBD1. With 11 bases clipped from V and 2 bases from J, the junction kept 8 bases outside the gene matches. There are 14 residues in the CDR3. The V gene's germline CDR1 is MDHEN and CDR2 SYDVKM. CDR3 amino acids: CAGARGLNTGELFF. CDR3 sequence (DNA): TGTGCCGGGGCAAGGGGGCTTAACACCGGGGAGCTGTTTTTT.